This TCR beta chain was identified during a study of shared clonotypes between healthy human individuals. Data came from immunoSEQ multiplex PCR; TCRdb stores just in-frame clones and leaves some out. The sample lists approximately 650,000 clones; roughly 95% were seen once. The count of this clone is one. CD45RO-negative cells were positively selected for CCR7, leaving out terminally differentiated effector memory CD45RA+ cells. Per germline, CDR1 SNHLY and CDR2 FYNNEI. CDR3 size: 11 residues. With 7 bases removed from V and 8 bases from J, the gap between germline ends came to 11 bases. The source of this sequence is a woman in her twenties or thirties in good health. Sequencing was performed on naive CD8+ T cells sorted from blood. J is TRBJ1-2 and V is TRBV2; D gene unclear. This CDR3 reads CASIIREGYTF. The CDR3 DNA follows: TGTGCCAGCATTATCCGGGAGGGCTACACCTTC.